This is a list of T cell receptor beta chains from one sample in a study of identical twins. TCRdb recomputed calls from the 5' RACE reads with MiXCR, one row per CDR3 protein. The sample yields 150,000 or so distinct CDR3 sequences, 3% to 4.5% seen once. Sequencing was performed on memory T cells sorted from blood. Every receptor here comes from a young man in good health. Each CDR3 is given without its conserved first and last residue.

TRBV20-1	TRBJ2-3	SGIGLAGTSDTQY
TRBV29-1	TRBJ2-5	SVVASGETQY
TRBV28	TRBJ1-2	ASSFSGKNYGYT
TRBV9	TRBJ2-4	ASSPNSGWVGAKNIQY
TRBV5-5	TRBJ2-5	ASSLGQYQETQY
TRBV5-1	TRBJ1-2	ASSDITEVYGYT
TRBV4-3	TRBJ2-7	ASSLRRTESEQY
TRBV7-9	TRBJ1-3	ASSLMGSGNTIY
TRBV7-3	TRBJ1-4	ASSFRDRGEKLF
TRBV5-4	TRBJ2-2	ASSLPRSNTGELF
TRBV12-3/TRBV12-4	TRBJ2-2	ASRQSGAGELF
TRBV4-1	TRBJ2-1	ASSQEGLVNEQF
TRBV24-1	TRBJ2-1	ATSDSGLSSYNEQF
TRBV18	TRBJ1-5	ASSPQRDSNQPQH
TRBV9	TRBJ1-2	ASSPNPGQGTGYT
TRBV6-1	TRBJ2-4	ASSPRQGLAKNIQY
TRBV20-1	TRBJ2-3	SARVHGTDTQY
TRBV6-4	TRBJ2-3	ASSDRTGSTDTQY